Sequencing of this TCR beta chain was carried out in a study of blood T cell repertoires in COVID-19. Study summary: Samples came from the United States, Italy and Spain, spanning acute and convalescent COVID-19.

One Seattle source followed patients from active infection through their disease course. Assay used: immunoSEQ multiplex PCR; TCRdb lists only in-frame clones, some missing. The sample contains around 400,000 clones, 87% of which appear only once. The CDR3 runs to 15 residues. Germline values: CDR1 SGDLS, CDR2 YYNGEE. V trimming: 3 bases; J trimming: 7 bases; junction bases outside the gene matches: 12. This chain joins TRBV9 and TRBJ1-2; 7 nucleotides agree with TRBD1. This receptor was obtained from a woman in her sixties with COVID-19, enrolled during active disease. Sequenced sample: peripheral blood. The CDR3 spells CASSDDRAALGGYTF. CDR3 in DNA: TGTGCCAGCAGCGACGACAGGGCGGCTTTGGGTGGCTACACCTTC.